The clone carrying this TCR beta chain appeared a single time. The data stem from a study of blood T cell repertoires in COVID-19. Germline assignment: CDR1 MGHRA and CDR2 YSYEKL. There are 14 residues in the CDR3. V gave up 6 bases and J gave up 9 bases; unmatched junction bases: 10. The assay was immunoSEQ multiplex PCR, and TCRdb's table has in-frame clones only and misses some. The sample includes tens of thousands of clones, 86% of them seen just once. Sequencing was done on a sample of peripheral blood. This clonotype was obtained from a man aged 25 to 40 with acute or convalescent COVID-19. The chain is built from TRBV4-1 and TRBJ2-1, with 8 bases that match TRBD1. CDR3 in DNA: TGCGCCAGCAGTTTTCGGACAGGGTGGGGTGAGCAGTTCTTC. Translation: CASSFRTGWGEQFF.